This TCR beta chain is drawn from a study of CXCR3-negative and CXCR3-positive naive CD8 T cells. Study summary: Sequencing gave 140 million or so TRB reads overall, about 1.5 +/- 0.3 million per library.

Each TRB cDNA library was prepared by 5' RACE (with UMI labels). For each CDR3 protein, TCRdb gives one entry from its re-call of the 5' RACE reads, without DNA. This table holds more than 7,500 distinct CDR3 sequences. Comments on this clonotype: Its antigen is unknown.

Study results and caveats: Post-cryopreservation CXCR3 expression was partly diminished, and the bulk of assays employed fresh PBMCs.

The receptor was isolated from a human donor in good health. Some clones in this sample may be carry-over from other donors' samples. Sequencing used naive CXCR3- CD8+ T cells from blood. As to subset: CD45RO-CCR7+CD27+CD95- naive CD8+ T cells lacking CXCR3 (TNR3-).

The CDR3 loop is CASSLPGQDYEQYF. The chain carries TRBV5-4 and TRBJ2-7; the TCRdb D gene call, TRBD1, has no DNA to confirm it. The CDR3 loop spans 14 amino acids. Per the germline V gene, CDR1 is SGHNT and CDR2 is YYREEE (reference sequence).